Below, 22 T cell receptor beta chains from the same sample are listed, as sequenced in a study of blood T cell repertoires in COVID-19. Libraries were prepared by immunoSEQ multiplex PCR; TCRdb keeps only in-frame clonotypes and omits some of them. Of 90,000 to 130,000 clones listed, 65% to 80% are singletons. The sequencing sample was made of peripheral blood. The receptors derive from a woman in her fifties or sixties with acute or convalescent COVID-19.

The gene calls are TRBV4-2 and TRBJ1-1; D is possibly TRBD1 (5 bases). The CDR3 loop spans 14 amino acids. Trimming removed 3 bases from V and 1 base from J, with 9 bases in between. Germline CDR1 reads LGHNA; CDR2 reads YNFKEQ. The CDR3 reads CASSHGTGNTEAFF. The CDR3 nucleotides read TGTGCCAGCAGCCACGGTACAGGGAACACTGAAGCTTTCTTT.

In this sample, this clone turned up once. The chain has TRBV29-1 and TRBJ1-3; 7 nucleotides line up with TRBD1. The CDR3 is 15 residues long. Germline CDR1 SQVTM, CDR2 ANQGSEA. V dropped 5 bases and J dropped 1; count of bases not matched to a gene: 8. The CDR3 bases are TGCAGCGTTCCTGGACAGGACTTGTCTGGAAACACCATATATTTT. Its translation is CSVPGQDLSGNTIYF.

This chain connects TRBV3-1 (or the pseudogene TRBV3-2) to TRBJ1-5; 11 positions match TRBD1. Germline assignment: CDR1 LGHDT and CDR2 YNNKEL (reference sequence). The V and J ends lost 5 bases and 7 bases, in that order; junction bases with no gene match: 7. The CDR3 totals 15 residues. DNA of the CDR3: TGTGCCAGCAGCTCCTCCGGGACAGGGGGACAGCCCCAGCATTTT. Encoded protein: CASSSSGTGGQPQHF.

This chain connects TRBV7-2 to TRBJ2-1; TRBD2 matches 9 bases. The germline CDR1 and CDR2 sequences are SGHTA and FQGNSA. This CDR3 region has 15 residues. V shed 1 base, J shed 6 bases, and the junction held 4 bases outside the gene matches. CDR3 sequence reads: CASSLVAGGGNEQFF. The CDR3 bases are TGTGCCAGCAGCTTAGTCGCGGGGGGGGGCAATGAGCAGTTCTTC.

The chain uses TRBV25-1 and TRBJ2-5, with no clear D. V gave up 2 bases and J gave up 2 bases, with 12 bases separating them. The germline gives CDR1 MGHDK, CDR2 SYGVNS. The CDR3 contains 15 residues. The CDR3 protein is CASSELQAGQETQYF. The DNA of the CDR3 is TGTGCCAGCAGTGAACTCCAGGCCGGACAAGAGACCCAGTACTTC.

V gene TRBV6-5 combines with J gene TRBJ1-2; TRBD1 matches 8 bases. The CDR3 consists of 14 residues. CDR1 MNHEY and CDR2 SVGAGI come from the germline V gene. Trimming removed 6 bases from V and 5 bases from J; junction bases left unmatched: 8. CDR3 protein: CASRPTGAGYGYTF. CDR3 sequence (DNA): TGTGCCAGCAGACCGACAGGGGCTGGGTATGGCTACACCTTC.

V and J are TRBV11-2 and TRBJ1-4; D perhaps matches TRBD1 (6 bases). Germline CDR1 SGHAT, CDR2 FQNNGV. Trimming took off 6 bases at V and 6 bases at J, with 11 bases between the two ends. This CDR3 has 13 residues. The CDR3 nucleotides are TGTGCCAGCAGGGAACAGGGAGATGAAAAACTGTTTTTT. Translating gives CASREQGDEKLFF.

CDR3 region: CASSLGTSGGGTQYF. In DNA form, the CDR3 reads TGTGCCAGCAGTTTGGGGACTAGCGGGGGGGGAACCCAGTACTTC. This chain links TRBV27 with TRBJ2-5; 16 bases are a match to TRBD2. CDR1 and CDR2 from the germline V gene are MNHEY and SMNVEV (reference sequence). This CDR3 comprises 15 residues. J lost 8 bases, V lost 3 bases, and 3 bases had no gene match.

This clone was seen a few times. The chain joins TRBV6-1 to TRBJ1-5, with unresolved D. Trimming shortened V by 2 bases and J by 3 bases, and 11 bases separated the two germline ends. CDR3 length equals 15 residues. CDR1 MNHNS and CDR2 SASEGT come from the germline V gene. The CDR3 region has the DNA TGTGCCAGCAGTGAAAGCGGTACTGACAATCAGCCCCAGCATTTT. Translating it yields CASSESGTDNQPQHF.

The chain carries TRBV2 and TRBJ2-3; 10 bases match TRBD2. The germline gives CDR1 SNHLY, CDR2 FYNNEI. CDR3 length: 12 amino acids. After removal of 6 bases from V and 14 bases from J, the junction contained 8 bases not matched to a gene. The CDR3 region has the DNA TGTGCCAGCAGGGGACAGCGGGGGGGCCGGTATTTT. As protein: CASRGQRGGRYF.

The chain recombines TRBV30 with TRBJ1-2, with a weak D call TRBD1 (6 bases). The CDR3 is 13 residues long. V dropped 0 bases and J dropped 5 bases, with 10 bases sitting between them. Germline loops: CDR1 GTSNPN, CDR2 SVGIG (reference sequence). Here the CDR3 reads CAWSVQGSYGYTF. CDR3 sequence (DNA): TGTGCCTGGAGTGTCCAGGGGTCGTATGGCTACACCTTC.

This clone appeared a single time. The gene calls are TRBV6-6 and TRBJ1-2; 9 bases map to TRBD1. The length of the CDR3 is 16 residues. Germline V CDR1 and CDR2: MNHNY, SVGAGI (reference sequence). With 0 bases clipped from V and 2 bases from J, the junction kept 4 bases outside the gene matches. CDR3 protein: CASSYSWTGANYGYTF. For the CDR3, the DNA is TGTGCCAGCAGTTACTCGTGGACAGGGGCGAACTATGGCTACACCTTC.

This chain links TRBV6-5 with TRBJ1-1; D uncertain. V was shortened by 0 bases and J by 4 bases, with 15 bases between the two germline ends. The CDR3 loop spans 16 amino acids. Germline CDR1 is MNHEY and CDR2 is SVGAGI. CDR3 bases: TGTGCCAGCAGTTACTCGGCGGGATCGAGGGCCACTGAAGCTTTCTTT. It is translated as CASSYSAGSRATEAFF.

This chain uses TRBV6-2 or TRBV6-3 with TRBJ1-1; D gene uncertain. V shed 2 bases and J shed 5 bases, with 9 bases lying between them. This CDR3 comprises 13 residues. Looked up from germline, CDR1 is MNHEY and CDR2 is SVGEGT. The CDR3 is CASSYMGLTEAFF. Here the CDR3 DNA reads TGTGCCAGCAGTTACATGGGCCTAACTGAAGCTTTCTTT.

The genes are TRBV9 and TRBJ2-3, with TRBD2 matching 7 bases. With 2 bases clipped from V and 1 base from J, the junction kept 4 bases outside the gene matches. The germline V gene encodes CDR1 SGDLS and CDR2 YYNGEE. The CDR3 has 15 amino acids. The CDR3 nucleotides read TGTGCCAGCAGCGTTGCGGGGGACCGCACAGATACGCAGTATTTT. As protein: CASSVAGDRTDTQYF.

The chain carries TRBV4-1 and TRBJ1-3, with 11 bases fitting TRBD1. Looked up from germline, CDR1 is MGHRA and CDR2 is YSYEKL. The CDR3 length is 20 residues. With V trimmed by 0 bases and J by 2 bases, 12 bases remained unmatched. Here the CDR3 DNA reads TGCGCCAGCAGCCAAGATTGTGGGACAGGGGGTTACGGAACTGGAAACACCATATATTTT. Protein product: CASSQDCGTGGYGTGNTIYF.

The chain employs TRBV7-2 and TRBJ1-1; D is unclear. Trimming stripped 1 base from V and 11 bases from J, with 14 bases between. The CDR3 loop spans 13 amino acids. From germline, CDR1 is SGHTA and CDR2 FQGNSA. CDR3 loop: CASSLGRAREAFF. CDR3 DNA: TGTGCCAGCAGCTTAGGGCGGGCCAGAGAGGCTTTCTTT.

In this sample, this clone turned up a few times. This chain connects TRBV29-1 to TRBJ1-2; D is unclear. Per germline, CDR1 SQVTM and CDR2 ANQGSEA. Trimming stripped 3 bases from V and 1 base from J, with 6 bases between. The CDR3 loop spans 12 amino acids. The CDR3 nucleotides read TGCAGCGTTGACGAACATAACTATGGCTACACCTTC. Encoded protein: CSVDEHNYGYTF.

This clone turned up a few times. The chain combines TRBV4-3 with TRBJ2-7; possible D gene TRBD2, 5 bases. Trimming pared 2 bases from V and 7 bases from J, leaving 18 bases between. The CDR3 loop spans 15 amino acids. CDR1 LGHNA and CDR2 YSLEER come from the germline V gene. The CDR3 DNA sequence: TGCGCCAGCAGCCAAACCTCTCGAGCGGTCGGTGAGCAGTACTTC. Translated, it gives CASSQTSRAVGEQYF.

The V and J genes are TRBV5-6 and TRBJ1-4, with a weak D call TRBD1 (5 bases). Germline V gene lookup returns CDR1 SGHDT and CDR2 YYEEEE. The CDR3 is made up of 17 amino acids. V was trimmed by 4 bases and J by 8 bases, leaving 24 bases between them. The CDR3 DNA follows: TGTGCCAGCAGCCTCGGGTTAGGGGCCCCATCAGACGAAAAACTGTTTTTT. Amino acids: CASSLGLGAPSDEKLFF.

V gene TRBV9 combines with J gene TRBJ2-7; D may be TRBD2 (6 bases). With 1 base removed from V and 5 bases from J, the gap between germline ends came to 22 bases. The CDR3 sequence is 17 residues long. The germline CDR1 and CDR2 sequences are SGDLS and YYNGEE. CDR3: CASSVSPSALSRDEQYF. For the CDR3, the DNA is TGTGCCAGCAGCGTATCGCCTAGCGCCCTTTCCAGGGACGAGCAGTACTTC.

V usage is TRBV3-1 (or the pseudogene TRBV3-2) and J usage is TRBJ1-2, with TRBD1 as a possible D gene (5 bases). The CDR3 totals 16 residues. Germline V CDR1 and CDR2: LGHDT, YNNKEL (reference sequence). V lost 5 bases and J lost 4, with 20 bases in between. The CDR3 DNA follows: TGTGCCAGCAGCTCGGCCGGGGGGAGGACGGGCTATGGCTACACCTTC. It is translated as CASSSAGGRTGYGYTF.